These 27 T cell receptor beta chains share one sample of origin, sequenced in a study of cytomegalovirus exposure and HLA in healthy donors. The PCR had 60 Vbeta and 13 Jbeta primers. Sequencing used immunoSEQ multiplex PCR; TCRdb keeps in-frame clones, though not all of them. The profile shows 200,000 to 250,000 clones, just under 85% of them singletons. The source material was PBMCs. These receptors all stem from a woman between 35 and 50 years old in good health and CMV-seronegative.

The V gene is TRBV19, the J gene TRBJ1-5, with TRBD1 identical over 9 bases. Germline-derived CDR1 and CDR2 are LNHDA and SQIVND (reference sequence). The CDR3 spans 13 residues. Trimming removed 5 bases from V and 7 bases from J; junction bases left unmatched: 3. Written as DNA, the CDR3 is TGTGCCAGTAGTGGGACAGGGAGGCAGCCCCAGCATTTT. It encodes CASSGTGRQPQHF.

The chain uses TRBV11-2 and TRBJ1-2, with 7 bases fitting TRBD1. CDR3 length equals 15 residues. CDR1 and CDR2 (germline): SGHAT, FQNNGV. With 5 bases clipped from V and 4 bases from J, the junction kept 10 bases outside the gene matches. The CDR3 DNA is TGTGCCAGCAGCCAAACAGGGGTGGGGTTCTATGGCTACACCTTC. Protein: CASSQTGVGFYGYTF.

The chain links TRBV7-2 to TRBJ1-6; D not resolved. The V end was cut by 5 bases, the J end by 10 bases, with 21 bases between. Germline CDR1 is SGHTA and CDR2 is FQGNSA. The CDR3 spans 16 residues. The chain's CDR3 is CASSPLGEPIRSPLHF. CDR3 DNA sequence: TGTGCCAGCAGCCCCCTCGGGGAGCCTATACGGTCACCCCTCCACTTT. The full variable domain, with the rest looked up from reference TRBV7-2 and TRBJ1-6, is GAGVSQSPSNKVTEKGKDVELRCDPISGHTALYWYRQSLGQGLEFLIYFQGNSAPDKSGLPSDRFSAERTGGSVSTLTIQRTQQEDSAVYLCASSPLGEPIRSPLHFGNGTRLTVT.

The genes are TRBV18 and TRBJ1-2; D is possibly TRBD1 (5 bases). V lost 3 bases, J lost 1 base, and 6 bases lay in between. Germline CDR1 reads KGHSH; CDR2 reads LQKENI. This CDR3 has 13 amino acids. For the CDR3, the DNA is TGTGCCAGCTCACCGACAGTTAACTATGGCTACACCTTC. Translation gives CASSPTVNYGYTF.

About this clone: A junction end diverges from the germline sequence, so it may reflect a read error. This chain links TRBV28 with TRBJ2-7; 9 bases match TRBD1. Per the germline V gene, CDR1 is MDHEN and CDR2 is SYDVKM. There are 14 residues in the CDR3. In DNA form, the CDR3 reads TGTGCCGGCAGACCCGGGACAGGGTCGTACGAGCAGTACTTC. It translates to CAGRPGTGSYEQYF.

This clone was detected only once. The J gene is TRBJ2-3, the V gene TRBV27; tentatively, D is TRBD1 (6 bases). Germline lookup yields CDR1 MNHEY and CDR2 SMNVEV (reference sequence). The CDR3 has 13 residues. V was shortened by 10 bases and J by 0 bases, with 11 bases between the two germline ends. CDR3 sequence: CATRQVSTDTQYF. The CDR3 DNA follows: TGTGCCACTAGACAGGTTAGCACAGATACGCAGTATTTT.

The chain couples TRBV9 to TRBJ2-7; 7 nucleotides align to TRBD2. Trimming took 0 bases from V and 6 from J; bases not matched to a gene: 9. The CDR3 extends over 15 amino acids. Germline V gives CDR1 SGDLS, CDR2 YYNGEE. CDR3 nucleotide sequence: TGTGCCAGCAGCGTAGCTGGCCCCGAGCGGGGCGAGCAGTACTTC. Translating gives CASSVAGPERGEQYF. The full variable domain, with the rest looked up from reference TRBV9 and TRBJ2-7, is DSGVTQTPKHLITATGQRVTLRCSPRSGDLSVYWYQQSLDQGLQFLIQYYNGEERAKGNILERFSAQQFPDLHSELNLSSLELGDSALYFCASSVAGPERGEQYFGPGTRLTVT.

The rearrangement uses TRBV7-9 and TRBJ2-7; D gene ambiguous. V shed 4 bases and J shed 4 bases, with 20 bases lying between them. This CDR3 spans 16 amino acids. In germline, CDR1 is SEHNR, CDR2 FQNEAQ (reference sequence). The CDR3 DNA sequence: TGTGCCAGCAGCTCCACCGGGTCCCTCCACCTTTACGAGCAGTACTTC. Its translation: CASSSTGSLHLYEQYF.

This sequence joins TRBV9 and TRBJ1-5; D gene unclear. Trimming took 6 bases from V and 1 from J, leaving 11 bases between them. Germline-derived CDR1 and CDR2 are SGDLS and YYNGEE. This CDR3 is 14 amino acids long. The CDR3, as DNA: TGTGCCAGCACGCCGCCGGGGAGCAATCAGCCCCAGCATTTT. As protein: CASTPPGSNQPQHF.

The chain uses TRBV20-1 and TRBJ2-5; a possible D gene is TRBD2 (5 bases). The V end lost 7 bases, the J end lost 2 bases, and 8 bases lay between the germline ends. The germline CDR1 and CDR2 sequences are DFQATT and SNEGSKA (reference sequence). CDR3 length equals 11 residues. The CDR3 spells CSVAGQETQYF. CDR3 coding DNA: TGCAGTGTGGCGGGTCAAGAGACCCAGTACTTC.

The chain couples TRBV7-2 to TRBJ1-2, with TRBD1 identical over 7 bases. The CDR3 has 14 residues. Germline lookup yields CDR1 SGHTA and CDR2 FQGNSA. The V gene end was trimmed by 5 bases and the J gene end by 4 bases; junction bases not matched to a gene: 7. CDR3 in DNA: TGTGCCAGCAGCACCGGGACAGTCTTCTATGGCTACACCTTC. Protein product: CASSTGTVFYGYTF.

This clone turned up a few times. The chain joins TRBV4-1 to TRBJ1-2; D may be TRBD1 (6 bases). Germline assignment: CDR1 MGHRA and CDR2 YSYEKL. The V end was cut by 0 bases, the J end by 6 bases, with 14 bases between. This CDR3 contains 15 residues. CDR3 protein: CASSQDGGGHDGYTF. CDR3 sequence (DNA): TGCGCCAGCAGCCAAGATGGGGGGGGGCACGATGGCTACACCTTC.

CDR3 nucleotide sequence: TGTGCCAGCAGCCCGGGGACAGACTTCTATGGCTACACCTTC. Translated, it gives CASSPGTDFYGYTF. The chain uses TRBV7-2 and TRBJ1-2; 7 nucleotides align to TRBD1. The CDR3 totals 14 residues. The trim removed 5 bases at V and 4 bases at J, leaving 7 bases unmatched. Germline V CDR1 and CDR2: SGHTA, FQGNSA. The complete variable domain, with remaining parts taken from reference TRBV7-2 and TRBJ1-2, reads GAGVSQSPSNKVTEKGKDVELRCDPISGHTALYWYRQSLGQGLEFLIYFQGNSAPDKSGLPSDRFSAERTGGSVSTLTIQRTQQEDSAVYLCASSPGTDFYGYTFGSGTRLTVV.

This CDR3 reads CASSLWGGGFNGYTF. DNA of the CDR3: TGTGCCAGTAGTTTGTGGGGAGGAGGATTTAATGGCTACACCTTC. The genes are TRBV19 and TRBJ1-2; no firm D call. V lost 5 bases, J lost 6 bases, and 19 bases lay in between. The CDR3 sequence is 15 residues long. Per germline, CDR1 LNHDA and CDR2 SQIVND (reference sequence).

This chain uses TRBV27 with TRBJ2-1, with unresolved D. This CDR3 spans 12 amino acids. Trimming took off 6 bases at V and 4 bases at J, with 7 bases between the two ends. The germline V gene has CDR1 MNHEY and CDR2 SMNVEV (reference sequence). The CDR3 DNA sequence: TGTGCCAGCAGGACACTTTACAATGAGCAGTTCTTC. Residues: CASRTLYNEQFF.

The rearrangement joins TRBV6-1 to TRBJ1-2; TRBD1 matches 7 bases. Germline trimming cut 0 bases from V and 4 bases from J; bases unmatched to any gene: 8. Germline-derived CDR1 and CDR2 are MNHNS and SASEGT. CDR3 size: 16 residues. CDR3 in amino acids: CASSEAGRQGGYGYTF. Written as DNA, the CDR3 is TGTGCCAGCAGTGAAGCGGGGAGGCAGGGGGGCTATGGCTACACCTTC.

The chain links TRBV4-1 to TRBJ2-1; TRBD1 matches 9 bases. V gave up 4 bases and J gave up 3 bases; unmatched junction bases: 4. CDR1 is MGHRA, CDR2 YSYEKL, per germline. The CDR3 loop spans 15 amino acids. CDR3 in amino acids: CASSPRDRDYNEQFF. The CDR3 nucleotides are TGCGCCAGCAGCCCCCGGGACAGGGACTACAATGAGCAGTTCTTC.

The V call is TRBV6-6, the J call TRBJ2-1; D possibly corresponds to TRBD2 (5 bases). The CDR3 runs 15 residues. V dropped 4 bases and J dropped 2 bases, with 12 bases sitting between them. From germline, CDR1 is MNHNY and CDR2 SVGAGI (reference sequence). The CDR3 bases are TGTGCCAGCAGTTCGCTTAGCGACACCTACAATGAGCAGTTCTTC. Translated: CASSSLSDTYNEQFF.

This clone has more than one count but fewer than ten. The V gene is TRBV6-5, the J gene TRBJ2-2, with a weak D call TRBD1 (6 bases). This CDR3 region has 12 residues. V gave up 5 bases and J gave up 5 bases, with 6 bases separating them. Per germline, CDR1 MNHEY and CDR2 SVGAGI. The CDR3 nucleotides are TGTGCCAGCAGTACAGGGACCGGGGAGCTGTTTTTT. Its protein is CASSTGTGELFF.

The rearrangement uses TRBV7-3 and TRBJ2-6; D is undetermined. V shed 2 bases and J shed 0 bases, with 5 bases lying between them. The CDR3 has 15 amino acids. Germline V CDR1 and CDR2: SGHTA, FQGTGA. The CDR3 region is CASSLYISGANVLTF. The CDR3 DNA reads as TGTGCCAGCAGCTTATATATCTCTGGGGCCAACGTCCTGACTTTC.

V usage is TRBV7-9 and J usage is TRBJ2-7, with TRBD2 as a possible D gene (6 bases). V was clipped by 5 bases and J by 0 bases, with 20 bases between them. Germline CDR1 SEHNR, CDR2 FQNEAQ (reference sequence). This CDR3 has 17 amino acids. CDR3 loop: CASSQPTGLLSSYEQYF. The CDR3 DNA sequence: TGTGCCAGCAGCCAACCGACGGGACTTTTAAGCTCCTACGAGCAGTACTTC.

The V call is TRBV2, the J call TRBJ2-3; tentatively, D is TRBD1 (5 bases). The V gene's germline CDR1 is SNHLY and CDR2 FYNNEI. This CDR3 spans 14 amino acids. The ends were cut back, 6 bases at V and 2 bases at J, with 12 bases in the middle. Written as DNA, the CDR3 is TGTGCCAGCAGGCCAGGGTTCCCCACAGATACGCAGTATTTT. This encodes CASRPGFPTDTQYF.

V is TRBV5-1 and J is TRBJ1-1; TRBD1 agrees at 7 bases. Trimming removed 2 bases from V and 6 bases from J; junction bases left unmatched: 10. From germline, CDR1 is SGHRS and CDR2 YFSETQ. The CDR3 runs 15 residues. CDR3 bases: TGCGCCAGCAGCTTAAACAGGGGAATGAGGCCTGAAGCTTTCTTT. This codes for CASSLNRGMRPEAFF.

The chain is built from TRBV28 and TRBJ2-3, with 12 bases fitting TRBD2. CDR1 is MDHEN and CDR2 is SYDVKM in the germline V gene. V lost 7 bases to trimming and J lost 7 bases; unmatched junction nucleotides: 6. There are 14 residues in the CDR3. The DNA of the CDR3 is TGTGCCAGCACTAGCGGGGGGGCCGCTTATACGCAGTATTTT. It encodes CASTSGGAAYTQYF.

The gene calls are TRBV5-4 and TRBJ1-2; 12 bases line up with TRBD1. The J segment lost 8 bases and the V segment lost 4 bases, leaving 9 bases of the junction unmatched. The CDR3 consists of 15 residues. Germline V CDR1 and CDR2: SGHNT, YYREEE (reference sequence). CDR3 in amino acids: CASSMGQGAVRGYTF. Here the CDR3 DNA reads TGTGCCAGCAGCATGGGACAGGGGGCGGTTCGGGGCTACACCTTC.

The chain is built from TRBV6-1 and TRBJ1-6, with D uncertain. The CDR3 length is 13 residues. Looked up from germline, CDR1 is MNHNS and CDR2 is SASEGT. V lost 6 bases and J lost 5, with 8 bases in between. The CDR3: CASRSQDNSPLHF. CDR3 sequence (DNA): TGTGCCAGCAGGAGTCAGGATAATTCACCCCTCCACTTT.

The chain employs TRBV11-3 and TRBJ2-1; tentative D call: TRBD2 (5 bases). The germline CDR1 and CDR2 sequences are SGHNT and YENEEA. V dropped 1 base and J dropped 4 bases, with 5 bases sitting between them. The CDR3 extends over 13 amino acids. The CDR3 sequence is CASSLAGYNEQFF. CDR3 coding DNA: TGTGCCAGCAGCTTAGCGGGGTACAATGAGCAGTTCTTC.